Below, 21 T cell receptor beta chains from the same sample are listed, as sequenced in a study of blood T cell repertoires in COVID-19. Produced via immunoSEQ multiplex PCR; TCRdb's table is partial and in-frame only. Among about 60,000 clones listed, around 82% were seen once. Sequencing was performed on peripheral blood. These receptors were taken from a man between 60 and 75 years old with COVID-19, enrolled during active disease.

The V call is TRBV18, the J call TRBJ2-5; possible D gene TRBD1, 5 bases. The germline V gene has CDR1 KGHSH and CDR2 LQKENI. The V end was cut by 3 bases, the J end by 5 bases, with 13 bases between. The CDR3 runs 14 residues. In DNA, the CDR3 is TGTGCCAGCTCACCGGGCAGGGCGGAGGAGACCCAGTACTTC. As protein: CASSPGRAEETQYF.

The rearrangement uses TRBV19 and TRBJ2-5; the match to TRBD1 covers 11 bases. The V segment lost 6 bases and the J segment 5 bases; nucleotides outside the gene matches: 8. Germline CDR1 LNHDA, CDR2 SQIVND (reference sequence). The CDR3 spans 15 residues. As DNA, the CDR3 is TGTGCCAGTAGAAGTCGGACAGGGGGCAGGGAGACCCAGTACTTC. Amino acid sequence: CASRSRTGGRETQYF.

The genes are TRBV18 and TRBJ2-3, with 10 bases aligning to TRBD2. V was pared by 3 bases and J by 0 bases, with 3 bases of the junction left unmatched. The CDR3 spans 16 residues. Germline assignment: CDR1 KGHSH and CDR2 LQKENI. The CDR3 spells CASSPISGGSTDTQYF. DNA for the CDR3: TGTGCCAGCTCACCCATTAGCGGGGGGAGCACAGATACGCAGTATTTT.

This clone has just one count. CDR3 bases: TGCGCCAGCAGGCCGGGGTTCCAGGTACGCAATGAGCAGTTCTTC. Protein product: CASRPGFQVRNEQFF. This chain connects TRBV5-1 to TRBJ2-1; the D gene is possibly TRBD2 (5 bases). Trimming removed 5 bases from V and 6 bases from J, with 18 bases in between. Germline CDR1 SGHRS, CDR2 YFSETQ. This CDR3 spans 15 amino acids.

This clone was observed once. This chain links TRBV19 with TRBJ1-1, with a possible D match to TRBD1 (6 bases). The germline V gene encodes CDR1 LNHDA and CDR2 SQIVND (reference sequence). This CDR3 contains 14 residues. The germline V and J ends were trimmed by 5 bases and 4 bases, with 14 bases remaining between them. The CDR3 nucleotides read TGTGCCAGTAGTCTCCCTGTCAGGGGCACTGAAGCTTTCTTT. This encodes CASSLPVRGTEAFF. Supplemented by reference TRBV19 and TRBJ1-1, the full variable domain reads DGGITQSPKYLFRKEGQNVTLSCEQNLNHDAMYWYRQDPGQGLRLIYYSQIVNDFQKGDIAEGYSVSREKKESFPLTVTSAQKNPTAFYLCASSLPVRGTEAFFGQGTRLTVV.

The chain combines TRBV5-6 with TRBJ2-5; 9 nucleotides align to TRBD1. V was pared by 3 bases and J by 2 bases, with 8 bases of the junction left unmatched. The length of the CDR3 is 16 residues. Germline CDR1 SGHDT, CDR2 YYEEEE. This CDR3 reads CASSSKPQGAQETQYF. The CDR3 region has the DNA TGTGCCAGCAGCTCTAAACCACAGGGGGCTCAAGAGACCCAGTACTTC.

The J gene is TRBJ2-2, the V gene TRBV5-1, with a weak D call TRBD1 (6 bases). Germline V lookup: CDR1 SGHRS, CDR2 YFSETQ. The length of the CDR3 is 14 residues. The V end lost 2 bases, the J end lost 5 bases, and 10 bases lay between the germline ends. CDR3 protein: CASSLLQGTGELFF. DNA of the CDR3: TGCGCCAGCAGCTTATTACAGGGTACCGGGGAGCTGTTTTTT.

CDR3 nucleotide sequence: TGTGCCACTGCAGGTCAAGAAGGTGAAAAACTGTTTTTT. This translates into CATAGQEGEKLFF. V gene TRBV6-5 combines with J gene TRBJ1-4; D remains ambiguous. The CDR3 runs to 13 residues. The germline V gene encodes CDR1 MNHEY and CDR2 SVGAGI. Trimming left V 10 bases short and J 7 bases short, with 16 bases between.

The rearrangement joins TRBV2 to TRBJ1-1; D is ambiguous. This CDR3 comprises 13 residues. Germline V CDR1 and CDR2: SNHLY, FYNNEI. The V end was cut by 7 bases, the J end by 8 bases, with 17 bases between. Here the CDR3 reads CASNRFPEVEAFF. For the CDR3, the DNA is TGTGCCAGCAATCGGTTTCCTGAGGTCGAAGCTTTCTTT.

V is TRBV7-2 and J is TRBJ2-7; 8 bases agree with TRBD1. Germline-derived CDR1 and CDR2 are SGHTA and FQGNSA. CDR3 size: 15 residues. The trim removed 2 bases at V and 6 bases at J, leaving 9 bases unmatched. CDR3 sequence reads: CASSLRRQGIREQYF. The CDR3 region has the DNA TGTGCCAGCAGCTTACGTCGACAGGGGATTCGCGAGCAGTACTTC.

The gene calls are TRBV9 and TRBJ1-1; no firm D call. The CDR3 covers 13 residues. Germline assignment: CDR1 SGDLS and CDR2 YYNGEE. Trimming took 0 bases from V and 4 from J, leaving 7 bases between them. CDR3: CASSVALSTEAFF. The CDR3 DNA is TGTGCCAGCAGCGTAGCTCTTAGCACTGAAGCTTTCTTT.

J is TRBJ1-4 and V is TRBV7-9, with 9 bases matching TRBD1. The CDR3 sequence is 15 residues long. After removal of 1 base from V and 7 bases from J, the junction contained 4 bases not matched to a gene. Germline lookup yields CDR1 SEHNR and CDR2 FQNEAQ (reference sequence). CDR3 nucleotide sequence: TGTGCCAGCAGCTTAGAACAGGGGGCGCGTGAAAAACTGTTTTTT. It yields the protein CASSLEQGAREKLFF.

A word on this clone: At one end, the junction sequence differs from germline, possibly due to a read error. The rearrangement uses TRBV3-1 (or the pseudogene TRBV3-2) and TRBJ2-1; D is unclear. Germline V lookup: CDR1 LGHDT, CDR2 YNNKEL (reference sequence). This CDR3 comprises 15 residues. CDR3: CASRQGSSSYNEQFF. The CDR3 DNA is TGTGCCAGCAGGCAAGGGTCGAGCTCCTACAATGAGCAGTTCTTC.

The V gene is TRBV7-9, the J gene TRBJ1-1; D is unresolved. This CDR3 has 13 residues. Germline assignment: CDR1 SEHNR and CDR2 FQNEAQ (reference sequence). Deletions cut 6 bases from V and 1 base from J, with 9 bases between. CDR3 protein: CASSYTENTEAFF. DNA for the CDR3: TGTGCCAGCAGTTACACAGAGAACACTGAAGCTTTCTTT.

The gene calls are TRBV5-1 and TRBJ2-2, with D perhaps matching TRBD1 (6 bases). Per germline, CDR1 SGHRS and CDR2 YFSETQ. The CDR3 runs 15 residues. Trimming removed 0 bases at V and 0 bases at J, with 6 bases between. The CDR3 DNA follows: TGCGCCAGCAGCTTGGCAGGGGCGAACACCGGGGAGCTGTTTTTT. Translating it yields CASSLAGANTGELFF.

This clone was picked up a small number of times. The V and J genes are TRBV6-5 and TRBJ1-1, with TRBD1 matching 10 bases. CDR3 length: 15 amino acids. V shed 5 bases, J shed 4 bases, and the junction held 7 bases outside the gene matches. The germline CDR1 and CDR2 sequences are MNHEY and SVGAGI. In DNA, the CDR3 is TGTGCCAGCAGTACGAAATGGACAGGGGGCACTGAAGCTTTCTTT. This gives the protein CASSTKWTGGTEAFF.

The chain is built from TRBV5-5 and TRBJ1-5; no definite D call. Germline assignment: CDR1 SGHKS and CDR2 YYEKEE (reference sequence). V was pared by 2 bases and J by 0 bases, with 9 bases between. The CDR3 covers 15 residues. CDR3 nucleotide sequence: TGTGCCAGCAGCTTTGTGGGAGGTAGCAATCAGCCCCAGCATTTT. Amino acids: CASSFVGGSNQPQHF.

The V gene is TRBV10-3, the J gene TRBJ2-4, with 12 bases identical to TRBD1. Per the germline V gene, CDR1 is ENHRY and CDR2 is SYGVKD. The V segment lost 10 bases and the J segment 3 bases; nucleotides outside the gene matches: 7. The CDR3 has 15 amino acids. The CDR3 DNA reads TGTGCCACTAAGGGACAGGGGGCCGACAAAAACATTCAGTACTTC. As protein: CATKGQGADKNIQYF.

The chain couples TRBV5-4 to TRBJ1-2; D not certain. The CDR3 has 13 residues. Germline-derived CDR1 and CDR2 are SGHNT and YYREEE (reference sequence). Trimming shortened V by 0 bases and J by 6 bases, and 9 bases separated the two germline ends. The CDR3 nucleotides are TGTGCCAGCAGCTTGGGTCAGGATAATGGCTACACCTTC. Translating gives CASSLGQDNGYTF.

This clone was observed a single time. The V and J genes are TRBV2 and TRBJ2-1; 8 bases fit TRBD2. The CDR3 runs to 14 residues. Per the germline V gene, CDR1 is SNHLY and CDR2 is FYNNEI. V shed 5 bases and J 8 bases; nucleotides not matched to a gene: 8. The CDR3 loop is CASSPGLAAYEQFF. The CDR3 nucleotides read TGTGCCAGCAGTCCCGGACTAGCTGCCTATGAGCAGTTCTTC. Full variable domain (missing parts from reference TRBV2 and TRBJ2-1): EPEVTQTPSHQVTQMGQEVILRCVPISNHLYFYWYRQILGQKVEFLVSFYNNEISEKSEIFDDQFSVERPDGSNFTLKIRSTKLEDSAMYFCASSPGLAAYEQFFGPGTRLTVL.

The CDR3 region is CASSSWTGGTGELFF. The CDR3 coding sequence is TGTGCCAGCAGCTCATGGACAGGGGGCACCGGGGAGCTGTTTTTT. V and J are TRBV5-6 and TRBJ2-2; TRBD1 matches 10 bases. With 3 bases clipped from V and 4 bases from J, the junction kept 3 bases outside the gene matches. This CDR3 comprises 15 residues. Germline V gene data show CDR1 as SGHDT and CDR2 as YYEEEE.